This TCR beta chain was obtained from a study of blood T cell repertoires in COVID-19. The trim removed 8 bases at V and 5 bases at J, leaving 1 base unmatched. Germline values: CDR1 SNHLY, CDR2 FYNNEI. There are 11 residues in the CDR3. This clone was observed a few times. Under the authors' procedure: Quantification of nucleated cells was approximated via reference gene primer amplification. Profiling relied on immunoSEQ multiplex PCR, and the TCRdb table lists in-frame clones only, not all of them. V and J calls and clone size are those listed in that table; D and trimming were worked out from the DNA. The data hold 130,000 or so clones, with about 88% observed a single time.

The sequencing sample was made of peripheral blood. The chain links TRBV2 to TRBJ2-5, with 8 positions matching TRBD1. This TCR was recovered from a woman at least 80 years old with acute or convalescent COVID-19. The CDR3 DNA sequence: TGTGCCAGCCGACAGGGGGAGACCCAGTACTTC. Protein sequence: CASRQGETQYF. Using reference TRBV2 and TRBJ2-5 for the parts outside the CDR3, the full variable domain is EPEVTQTPSHQVTQMGQEVILRCVPISNHLYFYWYRQILGQKVEFLVSFYNNEISEKSEIFDDQFSVERPDGSNFTLKIRSTKLEDSAMYFCASRQGETQYFGPGTRLLVL.